These 12 T cell receptor beta chains originate from one sample sequenced in a study of shared clonotypes between healthy human individuals. The repertoire was sequenced with immunoSEQ multiplex PCR; TCRdb's copy has only in-frame clones and lacks some. Of about a million clones in the sample, about 72% were seen once. The sequenced material came from memory CD4+ T cells from PBMCs. As for subset: CD45RA-negative fraction. The receptors derive from a young man in good health. Some clones in this sample may be carry-over from other donors' samples.

This rearrangement joins TRBV19 to TRBJ2-7, with 8 nucleotides matching TRBD1. The CDR3 sequence is 12 residues long. Germline trimming cut 9 bases from V and 4 bases from J; bases unmatched to any gene: 5. Germline assignment: CDR1 LNHDA and CDR2 SQIVND (reference sequence). CDR3 loop: CASGDRPYEQYF. The CDR3 nucleotides are TGTGCCAGCGGGGACAGGCCATACGAGCAGTACTTC.

CDR3 protein: CASSEIAGQQFF. The CDR3 nucleotides are TGTGCCAGCAGTGAAATAGCGGGGCAGCAGTTCTTC. The chain couples TRBV2 to TRBJ2-1; TRBD2 matches 8 bases. Germline V gives CDR1 SNHLY, CDR2 FYNNEI. The V segment lost 2 bases and the J segment 11 bases; nucleotides outside the gene matches: 2. The CDR3 totals 12 residues.

This sequence joins TRBV28 and TRBJ1-3; no firm D call. Trimming shortened V by 7 bases and J by 0 bases, and 13 bases separated the two germline ends. The CDR3 has 15 residues. CDR1 MDHEN and CDR2 SYDVKM come from the germline V gene. Here the CDR3 DNA reads TGTGCCAGCATTCCCTCCGGCATCTCTGGAAACACCATATATTTT. It specifies CASIPSGISGNTIYF.

This clone has a handful of counts. Here the CDR3 reads CASSERLAGGADTQYF. DNA of the CDR3: TGCGCCAGCAGTGAGCGCTTAGCGGGAGGAGCTGATACGCAGTATTTT. The chain couples TRBV10-2 to TRBJ2-3; 10 bases match TRBD2. V lost 2 bases, J lost 6 bases, and 8 bases stayed unmatched. CDR3 length: 16 amino acids. Germline values: CDR1 WSHSY, CDR2 SAAADI.

The chain uses TRBV4-2 and TRBJ1-4, with unresolved D. Trimming removed 4 bases from V and 8 bases from J, with 23 bases in between. This CDR3 region has 17 residues. CDR1 is LGHNA, CDR2 YNFKEQ, per germline. The CDR3 reads CASSLGSRSMILEKLFF. CDR3 sequence (DNA): TGTGCCAGCAGCCTTGGCAGCCGATCAATGATATTAGAAAAACTGTTTTTT.

The chain is built from TRBV28 and TRBJ2-7, with 13 positions matching TRBD2. V lost 6 bases, J lost 2 bases, and 7 bases stayed unmatched. Per germline, CDR1 MDHEN and CDR2 SYDVKM. The CDR3 totals 16 residues. Here the CDR3 reads CASSRGTSGIPYEQYF. DNA for the CDR3: TGTGCCAGCAGCCGTGGGACTAGCGGGATACCCTACGAGCAGTACTTC.

The chain has TRBV6-1 and TRBJ2-4, with 7 bases identical to TRBD2. The germline V gene encodes CDR1 MNHNS and CDR2 SASEGT. V was clipped by 6 bases and J by 8 bases; unmatched bases: 7. The CDR3 has 13 amino acids. The CDR3 region is CASSLAGVDIQYF. CDR3 DNA sequence: TGTGCCAGCAGCTTGGCGGGAGTAGACATTCAGTACTTC.

This sequence joins TRBV19 and TRBJ2-5; 8 bases align to TRBD2. Germline values: CDR1 LNHDA, CDR2 SQIVND (reference sequence). The V gene end was trimmed by 5 bases and the J gene end by 4 bases; junction bases not matched to a gene: 12. The CDR3 is made up of 16 amino acids. The CDR3 spells CASSSPGGKRGETQYF. CDR3 DNA sequence: TGTGCCAGTAGTTCTCCGGGAGGGAAACGGGGAGAGACCCAGTACTTC.

The chain's CDR3 is CASSLQGLSNQPQHF. CDR3 bases: TGCGCCAGCAGCTTACAGGGTTTGAGCAATCAGCCCCAGCATTTT. This sequence joins TRBV5-1 and TRBJ1-5; D is possibly TRBD1 (6 bases). This CDR3 is 15 amino acids long. V was cut by 2 bases and J by 1 base, with 10 bases left in between. Germline assignment: CDR1 SGHRS and CDR2 YFSETQ.

The genes are TRBV28 and TRBJ2-5; 7 bases agree with TRBD1. The CDR3 is 16 amino acids. J was trimmed by 5 bases and V by 4 bases; bases with no gene match: 13. Germline CDR1 is MDHEN and CDR2 is SYDVKM. The CDR3 DNA reads as TGTGCCAGCAGTTCCACGCTCCAGGGGGTTTCGGAGACCCAGTACTTC. Residues: CASSSTLQGVSETQYF.

V gene TRBV7-2 combines with J gene TRBJ2-3; D not certain. This CDR3 comprises 15 residues. The V and J ends lost 1 base and 0 bases respectively, with 8 bases between them. The germline gives CDR1 SGHTA, CDR2 FQGNSA. In DNA, the CDR3 is TGTGCCAGCAGCTTAGAGGCCGGAAGCACAGATACGCAGTATTTT. This codes for CASSLEAGSTDTQYF.

This sequence joins TRBV5-4 and TRBJ1-1; D is uncertain. Trimming stripped 1 base from V and 7 bases from J, with 11 bases between. Germline V gene sequence: CDR1 SGHNT, CDR2 YYREEE (reference sequence). This CDR3 comprises 13 residues. CDR3 coding DNA: TGTGCCAGCAGCTTGTTTGGAGCATTTGAAGCTTTCTTT. Translation gives CASSLFGAFEAFF.